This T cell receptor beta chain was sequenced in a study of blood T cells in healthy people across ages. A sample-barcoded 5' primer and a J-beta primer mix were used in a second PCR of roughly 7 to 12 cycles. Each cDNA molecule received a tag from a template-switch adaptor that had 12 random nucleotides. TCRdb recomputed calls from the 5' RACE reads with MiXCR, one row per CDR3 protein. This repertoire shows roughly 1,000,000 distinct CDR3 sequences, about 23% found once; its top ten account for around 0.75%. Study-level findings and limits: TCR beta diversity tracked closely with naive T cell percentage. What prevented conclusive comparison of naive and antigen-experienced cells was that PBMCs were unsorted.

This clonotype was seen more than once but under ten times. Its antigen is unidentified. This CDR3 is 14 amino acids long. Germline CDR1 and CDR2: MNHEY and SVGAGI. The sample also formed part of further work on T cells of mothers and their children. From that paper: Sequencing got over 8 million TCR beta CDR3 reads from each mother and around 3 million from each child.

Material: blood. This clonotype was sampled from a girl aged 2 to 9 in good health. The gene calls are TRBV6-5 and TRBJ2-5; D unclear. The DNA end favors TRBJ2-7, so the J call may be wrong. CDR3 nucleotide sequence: TGTGCCAGCAGTTACTCGCAGAACTTCTACGAGCAGTACTTC. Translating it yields CASSYSQNFYEQYF.